A single sample gave rise to the 6 T cell receptor beta chains below, sequenced in a study of CD8+ T cells in alopecia areata. Sequencing relied on a cDNA template that was reverse transcribed from extracted RNA. Data came from immunoSEQ multiplex PCR; TCRdb stores just in-frame clones and leaves some out. The table has about 130,000 clones, roughly 61% seen once; the top ten hold 4.5%. The sequences come from CD4+ T cells sorted from blood, collected at week 0. The receptors come from a human donor with alopecia areata.

The J gene is TRBJ2-3, the V gene TRBV4-3; TRBD2 matches 13 bases. V trimming: 0 bases; J trimming: 0 bases; junction bases outside the gene matches: 9. The CDR3 is made up of 20 amino acids. Germline CDR1 LGHNA, CDR2 YSLEER. The CDR3 sequence: CASSQDLGLAGRTSTDTQYF. The CDR3 DNA reads as TGCGCCAGCAGCCAAGATTTGGGACTAGCGGGAAGAACTAGCACAGATACGCAGTATTTT.

The rearrangement uses TRBV5-1 and TRBJ2-3; tentative D call: TRBD2 (5 bases). Germline V gene data show CDR1 as SGHRS and CDR2 as YFSETQ. This CDR3 has 14 amino acids. Trimming took off 4 bases at V and 1 base at J, with 10 bases between the two ends. CDR3 nucleotide sequence: TGCGCCAGCAGCATACTAGGAGGCACAGATACGCAGTATTTT. This sequence encodes CASSILGGTDTQYF.

V gene TRBV7-3 combines with J gene TRBJ2-3; 10 positions match TRBD1. The CDR3 spans 17 residues. From germline, CDR1 is SGHTA and CDR2 FQGTGA. V shed 5 bases, J shed 2 bases, and the junction held 10 bases outside the gene matches. The CDR3 nucleotides read TGTGCCAGCAGCCAAGGCCGGGACAGGGGAAACACAGATACGCAGTATTTT. The encoded protein is CASSQGRDRGNTDTQYF.

This sequence joins TRBV7-2 and TRBJ2-5, with D unresolved. The CDR3 is 13 amino acids. Germline CDR1 is SGHTA and CDR2 is FQGNSA. With 3 bases removed from V and 3 bases from J, the gap between germline ends came to 8 bases. The CDR3 protein is CASSFDWEETQYF. The CDR3 DNA follows: TGTGCCAGCAGCTTCGATTGGGAAGAGACCCAGTACTTC. The whole variable domain, remainder taken from reference TRBV7-2 and TRBJ2-5, is GAGVSQSPSNKVTEKGKDVELRCDPISGHTALYWYRQSLGQGLEFLIYFQGNSAPDKSGLPSDRFSAERTGGSVSTLTIQRTQQEDSAVYLCASSFDWEETQYFGPGTRLLVL.

This sequence joins TRBV29-1 and TRBJ1-2; the match to TRBD1 covers 9 bases. The CDR3 has 12 residues. CDR1 is SQVTM and CDR2 is ANQGSEA in the germline V gene. With 7 bases clipped from V and 8 bases from J, the junction kept 8 bases outside the gene matches. The CDR3 loop is CSGGGQGEGYTF. The CDR3 DNA follows: TGCAGCGGCGGGGGACAGGGTGAAGGCTACACCTTC.

V is TRBV5-6 and J is TRBJ2-1; 12 bases agree with TRBD2. CDR1 SGHDT and CDR2 YYEEEE come from the germline V gene. With V trimmed by 4 bases and J by 7 bases, 9 bases remained unmatched. The CDR3 covers 16 residues. DNA for the CDR3: TGTGCCAGCAGCCGAGGACTAGCGGGAAGAGTAAATGAGCAGTTCTTC. Translation gives CASSRGLAGRVNEQFF.